This T cell receptor (beta chain) was profiled in a study of cytomegalovirus exposure and HLA in healthy donors. The PCR employed 60 Vbeta primers together with 13 Jbeta primers. Measured with immunoSEQ multiplex PCR; TCRdb has only the in-frame clones, and not every one. The data contain about 100,000 clones, around four fifths of them singletons. The sequenced sample was PBMCs. The TCR was taken from a man in his forties in good health and CMV-seronegative.

In DNA, the CDR3 is TGTGCCAGCAGCGACCTGGGGGACAGCTACGAGCAGTACTTC. It codes for CASSDLGDSYEQYF. This sequence joins TRBV9 and TRBJ2-7; 7 bases are a match to TRBD1. The germline CDR1 and CDR2 sequences are SGDLS and YYNGEE. CDR3 length: 14 amino acids. V trimming: 3 bases; J trimming: 3 bases; junction bases outside the gene matches: 6.